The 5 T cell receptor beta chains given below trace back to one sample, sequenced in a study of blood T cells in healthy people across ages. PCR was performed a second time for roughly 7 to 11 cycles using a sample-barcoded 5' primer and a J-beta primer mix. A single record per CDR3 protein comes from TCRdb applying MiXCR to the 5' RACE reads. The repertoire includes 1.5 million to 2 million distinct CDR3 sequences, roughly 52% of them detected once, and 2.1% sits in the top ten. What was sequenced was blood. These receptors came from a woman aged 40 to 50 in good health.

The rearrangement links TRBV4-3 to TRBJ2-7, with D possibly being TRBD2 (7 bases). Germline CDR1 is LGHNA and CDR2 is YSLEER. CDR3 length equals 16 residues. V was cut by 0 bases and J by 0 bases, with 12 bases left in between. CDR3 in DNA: TGCGCCAGCAGCCAAGATGGGGGGGCTAACTCCTACGAGCAGTACTTC. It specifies CASSQDGGANSYEQYF.

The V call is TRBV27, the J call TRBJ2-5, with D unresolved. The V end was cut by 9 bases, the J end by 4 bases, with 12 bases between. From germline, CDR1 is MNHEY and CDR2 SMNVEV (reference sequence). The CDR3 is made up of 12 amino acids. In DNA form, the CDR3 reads TGTGCCAGTATAGTTAAACTAGAGACCCAGTACTTC. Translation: CASIVKLETQYF.

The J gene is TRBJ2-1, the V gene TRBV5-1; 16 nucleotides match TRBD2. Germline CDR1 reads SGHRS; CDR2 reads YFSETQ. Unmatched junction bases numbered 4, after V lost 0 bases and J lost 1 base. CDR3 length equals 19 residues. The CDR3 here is CASSLGGLAGGPSYNEQFF. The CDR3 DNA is TGCGCCAGCAGCTTGGGGGGACTAGCGGGGGGGCCATCCTACAATGAGCAGTTCTTC.

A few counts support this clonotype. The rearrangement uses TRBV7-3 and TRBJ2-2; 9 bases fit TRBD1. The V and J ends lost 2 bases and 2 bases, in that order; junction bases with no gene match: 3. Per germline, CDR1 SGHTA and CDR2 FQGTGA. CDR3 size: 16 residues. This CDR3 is CASSLLGQGNTGELFF. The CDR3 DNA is TGTGCCAGCAGCTTATTGGGACAGGGTAACACCGGGGAGCTGTTTTTT.

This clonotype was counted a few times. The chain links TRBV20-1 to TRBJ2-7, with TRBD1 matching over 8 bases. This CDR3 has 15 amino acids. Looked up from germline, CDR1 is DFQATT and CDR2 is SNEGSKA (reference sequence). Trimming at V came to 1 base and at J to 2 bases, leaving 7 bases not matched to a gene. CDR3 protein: CSARVQGGITYEQYF. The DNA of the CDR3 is TGCAGTGCTAGAGTACAGGGGGGCATTACCTACGAGCAGTACTTC.